This is a list of T cell receptor beta chains from one sample in a study of blood T cell repertoires in COVID-19. Sequencing was performed with immunoSEQ multiplex PCR; in TCRdb, only in-frame clones are kept and a portion is missing. This sample has about 200,000 clones, with roughly 80% found just once. The sequenced sample consisted of peripheral blood. The receptors derive from a woman in her 70s with acute or convalescent COVID-19. The CDR3 runs from the conserved cysteine through the conserved F or W. The D gene is left open where the match is weak. Size values are once, few and many counts, or a class for expanded clones, and some rows have none.

TRBD2	TRBJ2-5	-	TRBV6-5	CASLQGSGMETQYF	TGTGCCAGTCTCCAAGGTAGCGGGATGGAGACCCAGTACTTC
TRBD2	TRBJ2-1	-	TRBV19	CASSILLLAGTYNEQFF	TGTGCCAGTAGTATCCTCTTGCTAGCGGGGACCTACAATGAGCAGTTCTTC
TRBD2	TRBJ2-3	-	TRBV28	CASSFSGGLNTDTQYF	TGTGCCAGCAGTTTTTCGGGAGGACTAAACACAGATACGCAGTATTTT
TRBD2	TRBJ2-2	-	TRBV30	CAWGTSGKSTGELFF	TGTGCCTGGGGGACTAGCGGGAAGAGCACCGGGGAGCTGTTTTTT
TRBD2	TRBJ2-1	-	TRBV19	CASRLREGSNEQFF	TGTGCCAGTAGGCTGCGGGAGGGAAGCAATGAGCAGTTCTTC
TRBD2	TRBJ2-4	few	TRBV3-1/TRBV3-2	CASSQSLAGLGIQYF	TGTGCCAGCAGCCAAAGCCTAGCGGGGCTAGGCATTCAGTACTTC
TRBD2	TRBJ2-5	-	TRBV2	CASSVLAGGGETQYF	TGTGCCAGCAGTGTCTTGGCGGGAGGAGGGGAGACCCAGTACTTC
-	TRBJ2-7	-	TRBV6-5	CASSYSGQGYEQYF	TGTGCCAGCAGTTACTCGGGGCAGGGCTACGAGCAGTACTTC
TRBD2	TRBJ2-2	-	TRBV30	CAWTIDRTSVITGELFF	TGTGCCTGGACTATTGACCGGACTAGCGTCATTACCGGGGAGCTGTTTTTT
-	TRBJ2-5	few	TRBV3-1/TRBV3-2	CASSQDLQGWETQYF	TGTGCCAGCAGCCAAGATCTTCAGGGATGGGAGACCCAGTACTTC
-	TRBJ1-1	-	TRBV14	CASSQEGRGSSTEAFF	TGTGCCAGCAGCCAAGAGGGCAGAGGGTCATCCACTGAAGCTTTCTTT
TRBD1	TRBJ2-7	-	TRBV5-1	CASSLGDRPYEQYF	TGCGCCAGCAGCCTAGGGGACAGGCCCTACGAGCAGTACTTC
TRBD2	TRBJ2-7	-	TRBV2	CASRGTSGNTYEQYF	TGTGCCAGCAGGGGGACTAGCGGTAATACCTACGAGCAGTACTTC
TRBD2	TRBJ2-5	-	TRBV30	CAWSRTSGSQETQYF	TGTGCCTGGAGCCGGACTAGCGGGTCCCAAGAGACCCAGTACTTC
TRBD2	TRBJ2-3	few	TRBV7-2	CASSPGTSVSDTQYF	TGTGCCAGCAGCCCCGGGACTAGCGTTTCAGATACGCAGTATTTT
-	TRBJ2-2	few	TRBV24-1	CATSDYTVDTGELFF	TGTGCCACCAGTGATTATACTGTAGATACCGGGGAGCTGTTTTTT
TRBD1	TRBJ2-7	-	TRBV5-1	CASRGTGGLLEQYF	TGCGCCAGCAGAGGGACAGGGGGCCTCCTCGAGCAGTACTTC
-	TRBJ2-3	-	TRBV29-1	CSVDDSPTDTQYF	TGCAGCGTTGACGACAGCCCCACAGATACGCAGTATTTT
-	TRBJ1-3	-	TRBV28	CASSLEARSGNTIYF	TGTGCCAGCAGTTTGGAGGCCCGCTCTGGAAACACCATATATTTT
-	TRBJ1-1	-	TRBV2	CASSWGGTEAFF	TGTGCCAGCAGCTGGGGGGGCACTGAAGCTTTCTTT
TRBD1	TRBJ1-1	-	TRBV29-1	CSVATGGGVLNTEAFF	TGCAGCGTTGCCACAGGGGGCGGCGTGCTGAACACTGAAGCTTTCTTT
-	TRBJ1-5	-	TRBV2	CASSEGIGVYQPQHF	TGTGCCAGCAGTGAAGGCATAGGGGTTTATCAGCCCCAGCATTTT
-	TRBJ2-6	-	TRBV3-1/TRBV3-2	CASSLSKGAGANVLTF	TGTGCCAGCAGCCTAAGTAAGGGGGCTGGGGCCAACGTCCTGACTTTC
TRBD1	TRBJ1-6	-	TRBV2	CASSETDRERSPLHF	TGTGCCAGCAGCGAAACGGACAGGGAGCGGTCACCCCTCCACTTT
-	TRBJ1-3	-	TRBV28	CASSYVGLRLRRGNTIYF	TGTGCCAGCAGTTACGTAGGCCTAAGACTGCGGCGGGGGAACACCATATATTTT
TRBD2	TRBJ2-1	few	TRBV2	CASSAGLAGEAYEQFF	TGTGCCAGCAGTGCCGGACTAGCGGGAGAGGCCTATGAGCAGTTCTTC
TRBD2	TRBJ2-1	-	TRBV5-6	CASSLVVAGGGNEQFF	TGTGCCAGCAGCTTGGTTGTGGCGGGAGGGGGCAATGAGCAGTTCTTC
-	TRBJ1-2	-	TRBV18	CASSPGAGNYGYTF	TGTGCCAGCTCACCAGGGGCAGGGAACTATGGCTACACCTTC
-	TRBJ2-3	-	TRBV2	CASSVVATDTQYF	TGTGCCAGCAGTGTGGTAGCAACAGATACGCAGTATTTT